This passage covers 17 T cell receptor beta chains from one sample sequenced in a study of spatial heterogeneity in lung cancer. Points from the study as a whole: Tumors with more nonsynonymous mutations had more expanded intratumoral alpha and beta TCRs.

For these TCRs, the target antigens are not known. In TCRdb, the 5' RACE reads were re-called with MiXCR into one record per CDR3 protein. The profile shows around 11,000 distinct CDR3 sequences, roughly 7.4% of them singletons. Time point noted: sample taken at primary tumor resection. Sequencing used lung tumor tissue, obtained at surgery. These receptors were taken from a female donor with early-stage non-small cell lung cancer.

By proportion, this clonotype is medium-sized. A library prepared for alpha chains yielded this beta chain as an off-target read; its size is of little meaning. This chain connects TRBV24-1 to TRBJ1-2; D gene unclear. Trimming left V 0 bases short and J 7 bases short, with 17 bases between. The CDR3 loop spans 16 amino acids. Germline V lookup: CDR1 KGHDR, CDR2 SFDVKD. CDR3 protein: CATSDLHRPVGLGYTF. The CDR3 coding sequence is TGTGCCACCAGTGATTTGCACCGACCAGTCGGCCTTGGCTACACCTTC.

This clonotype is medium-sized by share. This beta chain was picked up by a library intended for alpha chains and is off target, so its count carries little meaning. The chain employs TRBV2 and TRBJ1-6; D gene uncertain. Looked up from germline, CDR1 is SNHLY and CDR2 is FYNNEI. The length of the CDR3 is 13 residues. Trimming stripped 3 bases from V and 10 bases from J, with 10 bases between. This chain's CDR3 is CASSDRLGSPLHF. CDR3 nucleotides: TGTGCCAGCAGTGACAGGTTGGGGTCACCCCTCCACTTT.

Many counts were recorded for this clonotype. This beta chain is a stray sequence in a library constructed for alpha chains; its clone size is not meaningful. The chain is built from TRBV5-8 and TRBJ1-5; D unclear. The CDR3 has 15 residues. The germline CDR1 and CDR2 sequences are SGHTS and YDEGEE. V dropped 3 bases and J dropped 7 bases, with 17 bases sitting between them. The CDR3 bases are TGTGCCAGCAGCTCTGCGGGGATGAATAGACAGCCCCAGCATTTT. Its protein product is CASSSAGMNRQPQHF.

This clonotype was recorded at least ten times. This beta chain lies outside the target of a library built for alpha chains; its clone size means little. This chain's CDR3 is CASSQFAGGGTDTQYF. The CDR3 DNA sequence: TGTGCCAGCAGCCAATTCGCAGGGGGGGGCACAGATACGCAGTATTTT. This chain links TRBV3-1 with TRBJ2-3; tentatively, D is TRBD1 or TRBD2 (7 bases each). The V gene lost 2 bases and the J gene lost 1 base, with 13 bases spanning the gap. This CDR3 spans 16 amino acids. CDR1 is LGHDT, CDR2 YNNKEL, per germline (reference sequence).

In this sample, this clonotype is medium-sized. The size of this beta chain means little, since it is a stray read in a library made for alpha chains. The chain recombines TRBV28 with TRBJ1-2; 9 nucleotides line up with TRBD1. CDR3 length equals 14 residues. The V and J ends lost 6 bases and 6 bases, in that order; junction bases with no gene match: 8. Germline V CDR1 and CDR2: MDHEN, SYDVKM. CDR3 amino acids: CASSPAGTGNGYTF. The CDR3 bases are TGTGCCAGCAGCCCCGCCGGGACAGGGAATGGCTACACCTTC.

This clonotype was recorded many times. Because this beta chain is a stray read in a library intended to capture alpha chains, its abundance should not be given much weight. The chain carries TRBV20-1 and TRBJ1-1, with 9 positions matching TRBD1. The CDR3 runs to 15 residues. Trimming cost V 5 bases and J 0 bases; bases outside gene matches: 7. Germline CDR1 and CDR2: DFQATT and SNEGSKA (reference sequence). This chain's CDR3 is CSAGQGRGMNTEAFF. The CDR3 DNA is TGCAGTGCTGGACAGGGGAGGGGAATGAACACTGAAGCTTTCTTT.

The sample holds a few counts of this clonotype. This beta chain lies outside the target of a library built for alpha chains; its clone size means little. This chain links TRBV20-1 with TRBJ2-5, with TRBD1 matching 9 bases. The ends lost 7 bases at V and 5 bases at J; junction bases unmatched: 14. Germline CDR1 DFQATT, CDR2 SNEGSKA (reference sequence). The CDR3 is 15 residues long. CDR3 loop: CSVERAQGAGETQYF. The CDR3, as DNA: TGCAGTGTAGAGAGGGCACAGGGGGCTGGGGAGACCCAGTACTTC.

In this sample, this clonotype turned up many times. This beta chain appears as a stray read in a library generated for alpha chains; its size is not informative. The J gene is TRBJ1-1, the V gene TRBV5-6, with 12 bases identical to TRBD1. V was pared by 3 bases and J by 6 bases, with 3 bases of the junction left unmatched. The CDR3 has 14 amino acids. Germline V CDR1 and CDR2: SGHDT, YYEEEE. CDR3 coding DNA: TGTGCCAGCAGCTCCCGGGACAGGGGGCCTGAAGCTTTCTTT. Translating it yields CASSSRDRGPEAFF.

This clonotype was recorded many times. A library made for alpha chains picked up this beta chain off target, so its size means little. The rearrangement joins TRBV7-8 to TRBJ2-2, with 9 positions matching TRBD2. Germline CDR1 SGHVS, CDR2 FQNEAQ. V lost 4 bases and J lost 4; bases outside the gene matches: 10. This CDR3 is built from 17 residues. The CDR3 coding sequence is TGTGCCAGCAGCTCGACTCTTAGCGGGGGAAGCACCGGGGAGCTGTTTTTT. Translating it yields CASSSTLSGGSTGELFF.

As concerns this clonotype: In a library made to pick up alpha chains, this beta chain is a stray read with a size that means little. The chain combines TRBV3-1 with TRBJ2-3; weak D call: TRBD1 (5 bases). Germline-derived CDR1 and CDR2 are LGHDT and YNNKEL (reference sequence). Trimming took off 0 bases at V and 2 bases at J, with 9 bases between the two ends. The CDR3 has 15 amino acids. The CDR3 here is CASSQDQGSTDTQYF. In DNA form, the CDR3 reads TGTGCCAGCAGCCAAGATCAGGGTTCCACAGATACGCAGTATTTT.

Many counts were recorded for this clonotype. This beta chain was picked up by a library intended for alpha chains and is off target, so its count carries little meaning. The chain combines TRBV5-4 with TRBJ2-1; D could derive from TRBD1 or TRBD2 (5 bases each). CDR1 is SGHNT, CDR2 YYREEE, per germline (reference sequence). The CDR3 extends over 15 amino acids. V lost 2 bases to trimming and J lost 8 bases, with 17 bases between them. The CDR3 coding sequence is TGTGCCAGCAGCTTAAGGCAGGGTGGAGGCGATGAGCAGTTCTTC. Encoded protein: CASSLRQGGGDEQFF.

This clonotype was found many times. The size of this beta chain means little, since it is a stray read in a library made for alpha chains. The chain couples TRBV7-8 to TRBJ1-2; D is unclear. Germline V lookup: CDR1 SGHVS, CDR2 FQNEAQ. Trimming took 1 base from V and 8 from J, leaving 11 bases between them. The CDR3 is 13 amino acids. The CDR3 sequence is CASSLEGRLGYTF. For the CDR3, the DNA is TGTGCCAGCAGCTTAGAAGGCCGATTGGGCTACACCTTC.

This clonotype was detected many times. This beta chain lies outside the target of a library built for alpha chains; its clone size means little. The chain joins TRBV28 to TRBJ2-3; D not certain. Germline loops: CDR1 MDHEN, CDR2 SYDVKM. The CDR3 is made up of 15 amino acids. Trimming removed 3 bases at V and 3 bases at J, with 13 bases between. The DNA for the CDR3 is TGTGCCAGCAGTTTCATCGGCAGGCAAACAGATACGCAGTATTTT. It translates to CASSFIGRQTDTQYF. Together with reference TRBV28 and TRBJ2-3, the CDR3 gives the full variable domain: DVKVTQSSRYLVKRTGEKVFLECVQDMDHENMFWYRQDPGLGLRLIYFSYDVKMKEKGDIPEGYSVSREKKERFSLILESASTNQTSMYLCASSFIGRQTDTQYFGPGTRLTVL.

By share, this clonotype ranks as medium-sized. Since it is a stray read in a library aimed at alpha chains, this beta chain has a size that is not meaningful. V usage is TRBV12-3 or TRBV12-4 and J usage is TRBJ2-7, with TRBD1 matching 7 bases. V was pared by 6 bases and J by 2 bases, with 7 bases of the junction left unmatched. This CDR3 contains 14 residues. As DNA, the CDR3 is TGTGCCAGCAGATCGACAGGGACCCCCTACGAGCAGTACTTC. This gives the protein CASRSTGTPYEQYF.

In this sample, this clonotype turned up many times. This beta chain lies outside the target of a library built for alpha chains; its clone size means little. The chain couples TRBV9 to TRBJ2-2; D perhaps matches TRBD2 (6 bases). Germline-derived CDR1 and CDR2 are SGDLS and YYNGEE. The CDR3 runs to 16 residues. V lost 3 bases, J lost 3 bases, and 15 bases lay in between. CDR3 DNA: TGTGCCAGCAGCGCCGGTACGGGACTCCACACCGGGGAGCTGTTTTTT. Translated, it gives CASSAGTGLHTGELFF.

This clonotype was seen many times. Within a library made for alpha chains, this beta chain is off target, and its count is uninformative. The CDR3 nucleotides read TGTGCCAGCAGTGAAGCTTTGAACAGGGAAGGCTACACCTTC. Translated, it gives CASSEALNREGYTF. This chain links TRBV2 with TRBJ1-2; D is possibly TRBD1 (6 bases). CDR1 is SNHLY and CDR2 is FYNNEI in the germline V gene. The ends were cut back, 0 bases at V and 8 bases at J, with 13 bases in the middle. This CDR3 is built from 14 residues.

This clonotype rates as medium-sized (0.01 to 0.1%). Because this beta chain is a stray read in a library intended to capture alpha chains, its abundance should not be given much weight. Written as DNA, the CDR3 is TGCAGTGCTTTTTCCACTTTGGGGGGCGCAGCTAACTATGGCTACACCTTC. Translating gives CSAFSTLGGAANYGYTF. The rearrangement links TRBV20-1 to TRBJ1-2; weak D call: TRBD1 (6 bases). The V end lost 5 bases, the J end lost 0 bases, and 22 bases lay between the germline ends. Germline CDR1 is DFQATT and CDR2 is SNEGSKA (reference sequence). This CDR3 spans 17 amino acids.